Listed below are T cell receptor beta chains from one sample, sequenced in a study of blood T cell repertoires in COVID-19. Sequenced by immunoSEQ multiplex PCR; TCRdb stores in-frame clones only, minus some. The table includes hundreds of thousands of clones, 85% detected once. Sequencing was carried out using PBMCs or T cells enriched from blood (not recorded which). The receptors stem from a woman aged 45-60 years who had recovered from COVID-19. Both conserved end residues are part of each CDR3. A D gene is named only where the DNA matches it firmly. Size is omitted from some rows. Given values are once, few, many or a class for expanded clones.

size: -
D: TRBD1
length: 14
V: TRBV19
J: TRBJ1-2
CDR3: CASTRTGGSYGYTF
DNA: TGTGCCAGTACCCGGACAGGGGGCAGCTATGGCTACACCTTC

size: -
D: -
length: 15
V: TRBV4-1
J: TRBJ1-4
CDR3: CASSPRVPTNEKLFF
DNA: TGCGCCAGCAGCCCCCGCGTACCAACTAATGAAAAACTGTTTTTT

size: -
D: -
length: 13
V: TRBV30
J: TRBJ1-2
CDR3: CASQQAFGYGYTF
DNA: TGTGCCTCGCAACAGGCGTTCGGCTATGGCTACACCTTC

size: -
D: TRBD1
length: 14
V: TRBV30
J: TRBJ1-3
CDR3: CAWSVDRAGNTIYF
DNA: TGTGCCTGGAGTGTAGACAGGGCTGGAAACACCATATATTTT

size: -
D: -
length: 14
V: TRBV5-8
J: TRBJ1-1
CDR3: CASSVTRGSTEAFF
DNA: TGTGCCAGCAGCGTTACCAGGGGAAGCACTGAAGCTTTCTTT

size: -
D: -
length: 14
V: TRBV5-1
J: TRBJ2-7
CDR3: CASSASGQAYEQYF
DNA: TGCGCCAGCAGCGCCAGTGGACAAGCATACGAGCAGTACTTC

size: once
D: TRBD2
length: 15
V: TRBV6-6
J: TRBJ2-3
CDR3: CASSYLSGGADTQYF
DNA: TGTGCCAGCAGTTACTTGAGCGGGGGCGCAGATACGCAGTATTTT

size: -
D: -
length: 14
V: TRBV10-3
J: TRBJ1-2
CDR3: CAISEAGRAGGYTF
DNA: TGTGCCATCAGTGAGGCAGGCAGAGCCGGTGGCTACACCTTC

size: -
D: -
length: 14
V: TRBV27
J: TRBJ2-7
CDR3: CASSLGGLPGEQYF
DNA: TGTGCCAGCAGTCTCGGGGGACTGCCTGGCGAGCAGTACTTC

size: -
D: -
length: 13
V: TRBV12-3/TRBV12-4
J: TRBJ1-3
CDR3: CASSFSSGNTIYF
DNA: TGTGCCAGCAGTTTTAGCTCTGGAAACACCATATATTTT

size: -
D: TRBD1
length: 19
V: TRBV3-1/TRBV3-2
J: TRBJ2-6
CDR3: CASSQRGTGGARGANVLTF
DNA: TGTGCCAGCAGCCAGCGAGGGACAGGGGGCGCGAGGGGGGCCAACGTCCTGACTTTC

size: -
D: TRBD2
length: 14
V: TRBV29-1
J: TRBJ2-3
CDR3: CSAPPAGVTDTQYF
DNA: TGCAGCGCCCCTCCAGCGGGGGTCACAGATACGCAGTATTTT

size: -
D: -
length: 15
V: TRBV18
J: TRBJ2-3
CDR3: CASSPLAFSTDTQYF
DNA: TGTGCCAGCTCACCTCTGGCATTCAGCACAGATACGCAGTATTTT

size: -
D: -
length: 15
V: TRBV11-3
J: TRBJ1-5
CDR3: CASSLGLISNQPQHF
DNA: TGTGCCAGCAGCCTAGGACTGATTAGCAATCAGCCCCAGCATTTT

size: -
D: TRBD1
length: 15
V: TRBV19
J: TRBJ2-5
CDR3: CASSTRQGRGGTQYF
DNA: TGTGCCAGTAGTACGCGACAGGGGCGAGGAGGGACCCAGTACTTC

size: -
D: TRBD1
length: 17
V: TRBV7-9
J: TRBJ1-2
CDR3: CASSFPSTGARDYGYTF
DNA: TGTGCCAGCAGCTTTCCATCCACAGGGGCGAGGGACTATGGCTACACCTTC

size: -
D: -
length: 14
V: TRBV4-3
J: TRBJ1-1
CDR3: CASSQGRVNTEAFF
DNA: TGCGCCAGCAGCCAAGGACGGGTGAACACTGAAGCTTTCTTT

size: -
D: TRBD2
length: 17
V: TRBV18
J: TRBJ2-1
CDR3: CASSPLAGTSVNNEQFF
DNA: TGTGCCAGCTCACCACTCGCCGGAACTAGCGTCAACAATGAGCAGTTCTTC

size: -
D: TRBD1
length: 16
V: TRBV7-8
J: TRBJ1-1
CDR3: CASSPGTGTVNTEAFF
DNA: TGTGCCAGCAGCCCTGGGACAGGGACTGTTAACACTGAAGCTTTCTTT

size: few
D: -
length: 14
V: TRBV19
J: TRBJ1-5
CDR3: CASTSGRGGQPQHF
DNA: TGTGCCAGTACCAGCGGGCGGGGAGGTCAGCCCCAGCATTTT

size: -
D: -
length: 12
V: TRBV5-1
J: TRBJ2-5
CDR3: CASSLAGQTQYF
DNA: TGCGCCAGCAGCTTGGCCGGTCAGACCCAGTACTTC

size: once
D: -
length: 11
V: TRBV3-1/TRBV3-2
J: TRBJ2-1
CDR3: CASSQGTAMFF
DNA: TGTGCCAGCAGCCAAGGCACTGCGATGTTCTTC

size: -
D: TRBD2
length: 15
V: TRBV10-1
J: TRBJ2-5
CDR3: CASSERLAGKETQYF
DNA: TGCGCCAGCAGTGAGAGACTAGCGGGAAAAGAGACCCAGTACTTC

size: -
D: TRBD1
length: 14
V: TRBV6-6
J: TRBJ1-1
CDR3: CASSRPGGNTEAFF
DNA: TGTGCCAGCAGTCGACCAGGGGGGAACACTGAAGCTTTCTTT

size: -
D: -
length: 13
V: TRBV10-3
J: TRBJ2-5
CDR3: CAIRPTAQETQYF
DNA: TGTGCCATCAGACCGACTGCCCAGGAGACCCAGTACTTC

size: few
D: -
length: 16
V: TRBV4-1
J: TRBJ2-7
CDR3: CASSQEEAGPSYEQYF
DNA: TGCGCCAGCAGCCAAGAAGAGGCGGGGCCCTCCTACGAGCAGTACTTC

size: few
D: TRBD1
length: 15
V: TRBV5-1
J: TRBJ1-1
CDR3: CASSGTGTGNTEAFF
DNA: TGCGCCAGCAGCGGAACCGGGACAGGCAACACTGAAGCTTTCTTT

size: -
D: -
length: 15
V: TRBV6-1
J: TRBJ2-2
CDR3: CASSERGRRTGELFF
DNA: TGTGCCAGCAGTGAGCGAGGGCGACGCACCGGGGAGCTGTTTTTT

size: -
D: -
length: 16
V: TRBV19
J: TRBJ2-2
CDR3: CASSGPSGRVTGELFF
DNA: TGTGCCAGTAGTGGCCCCTCGGGAAGGGTAACCGGGGAGCTGTTTTTT

size: once
D: -
length: 14
V: TRBV27
J: TRBJ2-5
CDR3: CASSANRIQETQYF
DNA: TGTGCCAGCAGTGCGAACAGGATACAAGAGACCCAGTACTTC

size: -
D: TRBD1
length: 15
V: TRBV7-2
J: TRBJ1-6
CDR3: CASSKRQGSNSPLHF
DNA: TGTGCCAGCAGCAAGAGACAGGGGTCTAATTCACCCCTCCACTTT

size: -
D: -
length: 17
V: TRBV27
J: TRBJ2-1
CDR3: CASSLSRTRSSYNEQFF
DNA: TGTGCCAGCAGTTTATCTCGAACCAGAAGCTCCTACAATGAGCAGTTCTTC

size: -
D: -
length: 12
V: TRBV11-2
J: TRBJ1-1
CDR3: CASSRGQFEAFF
DNA: TGTGCCAGCAGCCGCGGACAGTTCGAAGCTTTCTTT

size: -
D: -
length: 12
V: TRBV5-1
J: TRBJ2-7
CDR3: CASSLVGDEQYF
DNA: TGCGCCAGCAGCTTGGTGGGCGACGAGCAGTACTTC

size: few
D: -
length: 15
V: TRBV5-1
J: TRBJ2-1
CDR3: CASSPPSSSYNEQFF
DNA: TGCGCCAGCAGCCCCCCCTCTAGCTCCTACAATGAGCAGTTCTTC

size: -
D: TRBD1
length: 16
V: TRBV5-1
J: TRBJ1-4
CDR3: CASSLPRGQTNEKLFF
DNA: TGCGCCAGCAGCTTACCCAGGGGACAGACTAATGAAAAACTGTTTTTT

size: once
D: TRBD1
length: 14
V: TRBV7-9
J: TRBJ1-2
CDR3: CASSKTGGFYGYTF
DNA: TGTGCCAGCAGCAAAACAGGGGGTTTCTATGGCTACACCTTC

size: -
D: -
length: 16
V: TRBV19
J: TRBJ1-4
CDR3: CASSTWEVVANEKLFF
DNA: TGTGCCAGTAGTACATGGGAGGTTGTGGCTAATGAAAAACTGTTTTTT

size: -
D: TRBD1
length: 14
V: TRBV7-9
J: TRBJ1-6
CDR3: CASSWGDRGTPLHF
DNA: TGTGCCAGCAGCTGGGGGGACAGGGGTACACCCCTCCACTTT

size: -
D: -
length: 17
V: TRBV5-1
J: TRBJ2-1
CDR3: CASSLAILVTPNNEQFF
DNA: TGCGCCAGCAGCTTGGCTATTCTAGTGACTCCGAACAATGAGCAGTTCTTC

size: -
D: TRBD2
length: 16
V: TRBV7-9
J: TRBJ2-7
CDR3: CASSLDGTSGSYEQYF
DNA: TGTGCCAGCAGCCTGGATGGGACTAGCGGCTCGTACGAGCAGTACTTC

size: -
D: -
length: 13
V: TRBV7-8
J: TRBJ1-2
CDR3: CASSLRGGYGYTF
DNA: TGTGCCAGCAGCCTTAGGGGGGGCTATGGCTACACCTTC

size: -
D: -
length: 12
V: TRBV5-6
J: TRBJ1-1
CDR3: CASREMNTEAFF
DNA: TGTGCCAGCAGGGAGATGAACACTGAAGCTTTCTTT

size: -
D: -
length: 16
V: TRBV28
J: TRBJ2-2
CDR3: CASSLRDTFYSGELFF
DNA: TGTGCCAGCAGTTTGAGGGACACCTTTTACTCCGGGGAGCTGTTTTTT

size: -
D: -
length: 13
V: TRBV9
J: TRBJ2-1
CDR3: CASSTGQLNEQFF
DNA: TGTGCCAGCAGCACCGGACAGTTAAATGAGCAGTTCTTC

size: -
D: -
length: 14
V: TRBV6-5
J: TRBJ1-1
CDR3: CASSYSSRAVEAFF
DNA: TGTGCCAGCAGTTACTCGAGCAGGGCGGTTGAAGCTTTCTTT

size: -
D: TRBD1
length: 16
V: TRBV28
J: TRBJ1-1
CDR3: CASSFPTGAPNTEAFF
DNA: TGTGCCAGCAGTTTCCCGACAGGGGCCCCAAACACTGAAGCTTTCTTT